This record concerns one T cell receptor beta chain sequence. The data are from a study of T cells in Graves' hyperthyroidism and ophthalmopathy. Amplification targeted TCR beta CDR3 regions from RNA transcripts. The primer set for the first-round RT-PCR of the TCR CDR3 was HTBI. TCRdb fed the multiplex PCR reads into MiXCR, producing one record per CDR3 protein. The data hold hundreds of thousands of distinct CDR3 sequences, with around 18% observed a single time. CDR1 and CDR2 (germline): WSHSY, SAAADI. The V and J ends lost 4 bases and 2 bases respectively, with 12 bases between them. The CDR3 covers 15 residues.

The genes are TRBV10-2 and TRBJ1-3; D gene unclear. Sequencing input: blood. The origin of this receptor is a man aged 40-55 years with Graves' hyperthyroidism. DNA for the CDR3: TGCGCCAGCAGTGGTGGCCTCCCTCCTGGAAACACCATATATTTT. Translating gives CASSGGLPPGNTIYF.